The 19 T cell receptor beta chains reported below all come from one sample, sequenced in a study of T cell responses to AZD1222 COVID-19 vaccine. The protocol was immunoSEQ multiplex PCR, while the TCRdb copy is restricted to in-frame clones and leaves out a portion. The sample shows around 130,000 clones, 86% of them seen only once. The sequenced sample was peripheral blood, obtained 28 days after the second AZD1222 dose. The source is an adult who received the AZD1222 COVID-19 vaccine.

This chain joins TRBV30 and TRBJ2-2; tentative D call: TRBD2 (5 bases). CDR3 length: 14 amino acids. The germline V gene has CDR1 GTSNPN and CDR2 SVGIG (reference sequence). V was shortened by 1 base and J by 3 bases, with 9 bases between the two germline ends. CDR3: CAWSARVDTGELFF. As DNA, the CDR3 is TGTGCCTGGAGTGCGAGGGTAGACACCGGGGAGCTGTTTTTT.

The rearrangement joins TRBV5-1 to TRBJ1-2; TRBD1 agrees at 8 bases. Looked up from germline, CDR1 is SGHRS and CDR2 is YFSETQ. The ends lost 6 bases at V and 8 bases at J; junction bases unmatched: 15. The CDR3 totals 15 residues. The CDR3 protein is CASTLIPGTGGGYTF. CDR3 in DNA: TGCGCCAGCACCCTCATACCCGGGACAGGCGGCGGCTACACCTTC.

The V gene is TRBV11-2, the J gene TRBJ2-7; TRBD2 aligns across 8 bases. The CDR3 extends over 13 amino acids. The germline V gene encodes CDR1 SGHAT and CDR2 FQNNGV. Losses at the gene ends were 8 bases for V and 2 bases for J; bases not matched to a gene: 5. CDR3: CASSRGAPYEQYF. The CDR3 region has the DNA TGTGCCAGCTCGCGGGGGGCTCCCTACGAGCAGTACTTC.

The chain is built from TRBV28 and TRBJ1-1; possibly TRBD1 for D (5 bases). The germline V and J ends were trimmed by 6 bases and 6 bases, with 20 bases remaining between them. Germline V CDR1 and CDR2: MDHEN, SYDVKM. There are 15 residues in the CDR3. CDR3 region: CASRPRRGVSSEAFF. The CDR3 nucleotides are TGTGCCAGCAGACCTCGCCGAGGGGTAAGCTCTGAAGCTTTCTTT.

The CDR3 bases are TGTGCCAGCAGTCGGGTACAAGAGACCCAGTACTTC. Translation gives CASSRVQETQYF. The gene calls are TRBV12-3 or TRBV12-4 and TRBJ2-5; no definite D call. The CDR3 runs 12 residues. V gave up 5 bases and J gave up 2 bases, with 6 bases separating them.

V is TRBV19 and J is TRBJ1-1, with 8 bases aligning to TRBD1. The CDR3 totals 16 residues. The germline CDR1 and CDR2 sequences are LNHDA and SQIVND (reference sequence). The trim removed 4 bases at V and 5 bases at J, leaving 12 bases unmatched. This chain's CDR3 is CASSKGGTGGKTEAFF. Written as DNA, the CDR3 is TGTGCCAGTAGTAAGGGGGGGACAGGTGGAAAGACTGAAGCTTTCTTT.

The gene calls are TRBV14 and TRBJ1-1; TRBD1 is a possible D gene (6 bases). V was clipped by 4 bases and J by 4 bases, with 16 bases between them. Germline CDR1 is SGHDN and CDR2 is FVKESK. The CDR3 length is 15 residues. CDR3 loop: CASSPSTGSGTEAFF. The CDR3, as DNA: TGTGCCAGCAGCCCCTCTACAGGGAGTGGCACTGAAGCTTTCTTT.

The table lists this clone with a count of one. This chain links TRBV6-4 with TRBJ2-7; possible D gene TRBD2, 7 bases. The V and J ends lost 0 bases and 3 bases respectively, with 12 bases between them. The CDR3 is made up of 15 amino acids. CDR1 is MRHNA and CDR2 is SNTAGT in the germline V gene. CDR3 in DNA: TGTGCCAGCAGTGACTCGTGGGGGGGCGGCTACGAGCAGTACTTC. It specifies CASSDSWGGGYEQYF.

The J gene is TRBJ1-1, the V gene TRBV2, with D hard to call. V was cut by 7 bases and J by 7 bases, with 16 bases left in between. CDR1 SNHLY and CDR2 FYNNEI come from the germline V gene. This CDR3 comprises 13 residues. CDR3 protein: CASNELRTGEAFF. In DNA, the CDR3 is TGTGCCAGCAACGAACTCCGGACGGGTGAAGCTTTCTTT.

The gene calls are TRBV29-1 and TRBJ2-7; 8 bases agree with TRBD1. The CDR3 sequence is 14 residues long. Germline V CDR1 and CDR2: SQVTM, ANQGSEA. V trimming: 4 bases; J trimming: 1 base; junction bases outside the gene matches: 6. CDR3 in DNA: TGCAGCGTTGTGGGGAGACAGGGGTCCTACGAGCAGTACTTC. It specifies CSVVGRQGSYEQYF.

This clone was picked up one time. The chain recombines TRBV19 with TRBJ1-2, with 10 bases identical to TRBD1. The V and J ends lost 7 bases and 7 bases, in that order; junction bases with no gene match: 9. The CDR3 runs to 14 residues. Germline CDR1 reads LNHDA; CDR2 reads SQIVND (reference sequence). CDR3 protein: CASIAGTGAGGYTF. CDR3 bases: TGTGCCAGTATCGCCGGGACAGGGGCGGGTGGCTACACCTTC.

The CDR3 region is CASSLVGTGKGYTF. The CDR3 DNA reads TGTGCCAGCAGCTTGGTAGGGACAGGGAAAGGCTACACCTTC. V and J are TRBV5-6 and TRBJ1-2, with 9 positions matching TRBD1. Germline V CDR1 and CDR2: SGHDT, YYEEEE. The junction had 5 bases not matched to a gene; V was cut back by 0 bases and J by 8 bases. The CDR3 runs 14 residues.

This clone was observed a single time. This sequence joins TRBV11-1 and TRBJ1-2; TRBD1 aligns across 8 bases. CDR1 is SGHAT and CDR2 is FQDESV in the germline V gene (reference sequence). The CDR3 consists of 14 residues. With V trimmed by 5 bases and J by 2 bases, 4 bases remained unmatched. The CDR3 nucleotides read TGTGCCAGCAGCCCGGGACAGGCCAACTATGGCTACACCTTC. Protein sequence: CASSPGQANYGYTF.

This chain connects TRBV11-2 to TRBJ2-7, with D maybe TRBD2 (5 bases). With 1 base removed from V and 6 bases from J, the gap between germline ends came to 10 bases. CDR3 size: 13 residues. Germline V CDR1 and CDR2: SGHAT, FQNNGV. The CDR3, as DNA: TGTGCCAGCAGCTTAGTCCTCAGCGGCGAGCAGTACTTC. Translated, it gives CASSLVLSGEQYF.

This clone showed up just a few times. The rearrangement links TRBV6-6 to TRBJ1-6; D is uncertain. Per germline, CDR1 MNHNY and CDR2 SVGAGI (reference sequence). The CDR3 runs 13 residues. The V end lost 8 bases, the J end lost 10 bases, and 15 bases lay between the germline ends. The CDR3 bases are TGTGCCAGCCACTTGGGAGGGAACTCACCCCTCCACTTT. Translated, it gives CASHLGGNSPLHF.

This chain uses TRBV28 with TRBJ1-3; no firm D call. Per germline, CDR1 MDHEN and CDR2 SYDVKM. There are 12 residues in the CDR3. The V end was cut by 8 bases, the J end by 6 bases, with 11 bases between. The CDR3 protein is CASGRWENTIYF. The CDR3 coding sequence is TGTGCCAGCGGGCGCTGGGAAAACACCATATATTTT.

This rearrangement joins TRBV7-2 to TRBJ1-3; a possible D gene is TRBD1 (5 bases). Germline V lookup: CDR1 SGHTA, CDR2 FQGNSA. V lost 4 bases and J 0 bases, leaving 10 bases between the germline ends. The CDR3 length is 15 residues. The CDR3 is CASSSYQGSGNTIYF. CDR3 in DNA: TGTGCCAGCAGCTCTTACCAGGGCTCTGGAAACACCATATATTTT.

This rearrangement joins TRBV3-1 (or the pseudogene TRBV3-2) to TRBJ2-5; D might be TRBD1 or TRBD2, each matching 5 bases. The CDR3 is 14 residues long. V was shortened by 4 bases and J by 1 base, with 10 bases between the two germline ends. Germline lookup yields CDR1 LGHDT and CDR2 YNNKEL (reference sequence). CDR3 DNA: TGTGCCAGCAGCCGAGGGACGGTCCAAGAGACCCAGTACTTC. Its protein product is CASSRGTVQETQYF.

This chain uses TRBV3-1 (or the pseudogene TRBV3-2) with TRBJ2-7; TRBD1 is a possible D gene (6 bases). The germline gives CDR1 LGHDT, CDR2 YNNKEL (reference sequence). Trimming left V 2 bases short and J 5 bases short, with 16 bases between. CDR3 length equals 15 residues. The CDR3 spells CASSQPQGSGHEQYF. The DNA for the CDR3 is TGTGCCAGCAGCCAACCTCAGGGGTCGGGCCACGAGCAGTACTTC.